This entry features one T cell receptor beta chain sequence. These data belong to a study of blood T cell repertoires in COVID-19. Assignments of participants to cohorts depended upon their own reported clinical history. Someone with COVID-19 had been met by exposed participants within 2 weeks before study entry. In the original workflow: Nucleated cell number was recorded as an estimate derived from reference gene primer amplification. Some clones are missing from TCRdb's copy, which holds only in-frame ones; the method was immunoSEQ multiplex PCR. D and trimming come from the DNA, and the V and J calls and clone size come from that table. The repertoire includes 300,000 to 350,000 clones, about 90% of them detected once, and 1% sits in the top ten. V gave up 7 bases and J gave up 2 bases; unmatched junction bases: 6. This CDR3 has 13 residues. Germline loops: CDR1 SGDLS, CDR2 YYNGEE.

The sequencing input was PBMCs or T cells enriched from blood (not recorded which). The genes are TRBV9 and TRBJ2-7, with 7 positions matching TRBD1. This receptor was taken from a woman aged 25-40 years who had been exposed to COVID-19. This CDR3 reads CASSRDSAYEQYF. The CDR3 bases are TGTGCCAGCTCCCGGGACAGTGCCTACGAGCAGTACTTC. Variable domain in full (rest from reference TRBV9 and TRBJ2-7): DSGVTQTPKHLITATGQRVTLRCSPRSGDLSVYWYQQSLDQGLQFLIQYYNGEERAKGNILERFSAQQFPDLHSELNLSSLELGDSALYFCASSRDSAYEQYFGPGTRLTVT.